A selection of T cell receptor beta chains follows, all from one sample in a study of cytomegalovirus exposure and HLA in healthy donors. The table came from immunoSEQ multiplex PCR; TCRdb's copy has only in-frame clones and leaves some out. Of 150,000 to 160,000 clones in the sample, around nine tenths are singletons; the top ten hold more than 20%. What was sequenced was PBMCs. The receptor source for this set is a man younger than 35 in good health and CMV-seropositive. CDR3s include the opening cysteine and the closing phenylalanine or tryptophan. The order of the fields is J gene, V gene, CDR3 protein.

J: TRBJ1-2; V: TRBV9; CDR3: CASSVDPTQGRDYTF
J: TRBJ2-5; V: TRBV27; CDR3: CASSPRTSGIGETQYF
J: TRBJ2-7; V: TRBV7-2; CDR3: CASSRAQGGEQYF
J: TRBJ2-5; V: TRBV7-2; CDR3: CASSPGQGQETQYF
J: TRBJ1-4; V: TRBV4-3; CDR3: CASSQEMGTGSEKLFF
J: TRBJ1-6; V: TRBV5-4; CDR3: CASSLAAGGPRVNSPLHF
J: TRBJ1-2; V: TRBV27; CDR3: CASSLDLSGGGGYTF
J: TRBJ2-3; V: TRBV5-1; CDR3: CASSGLAGATDTQYF
J: TRBJ2-3; V: TRBV6-5; CDR3: CASSYTSGSGTDTQYF
J: TRBJ2-3; V: TRBV5-4; CDR3: CASSHQVPGLAGGRTDTQYF
J: TRBJ2-5; V: TRBV10-3; CDR3: CAIRDDRGEETQYF
J: TRBJ1-3; V: TRBV11-2; CDR3: CASSLVGPTGYGNTIYF
J: TRBJ2-7; V: TRBV4-1; CDR3: CASSQLGTSGSYEQYF
J: TRBJ2-3; V: TRBV5-4; CDR3: CASRRTRAGTDTQYF
J: TRBJ2-1; V: TRBV13; CDR3: CASSTDEARGNEQFF
J: TRBJ1-1; V: TRBV14; CDR3: CASSQARTAGTVNTEAFF
J: TRBJ1-2; V: TRBV7-9; CDR3: CASSLGGRGTLYGYTF
J: TRBJ1-2; V: TRBV27; CDR3: CASSLYPGGDYGYTF
J: TRBJ2-1; V: TRBV30; CDR3: CAWIGQGAYNEQFF
J: TRBJ1-1; V: TRBV6-5; CDR3: CASSYNQMSAEAFF
J: TRBJ2-3; V: TRBV6-4; CDR3: CASSDSGASPLFGTDTQYF
J: TRBJ2-7; V: TRBV5-1; CDR3: CASSRGGGTYEQYF
J: TRBJ1-5; V: TRBV2; CDR3: CASSRGQSNQPRHF
J: TRBJ2-7; V: TRBV7-2; CDR3: CASSPLSLYEQYF
J: TRBJ2-7; V: TRBV9; CDR3: CASSVSGQGHYEQYF
J: TRBJ2-7; V: TRBV5-1; CDR3: CASSLAGTPPYEQYF
J: TRBJ1-2; V: TRBV6-4; CDR3: CASSDREGSDYGYTF
J: TRBJ1-1; V: TRBV19; CDR3: CASSYGPDTPEAFF
J: TRBJ1-4; V: TRBV6-5; CDR3: CASSYRQGGKLFF
J: TRBJ1-1; V: TRBV7-9; CDR3: CASSSQGGEAFF
J: TRBJ2-5; V: TRBV5-1; CDR3: CASSHRGVSSQETQYF
J: TRBJ2-4; V: TRBV2; CDR3: CASREGGEAKNIQYF
J: TRBJ2-3; V: TRBV7-2; CDR3: CASSLRLAGGPTDTQYF
J: TRBJ2-2; V: TRBV4-3; CDR3: CASSRSGSGELFF
J: TRBJ1-5; V: TRBV27; CDR3: CASSLSRGNQPQHF
J: TRBJ2-2; V: TRBV4-1; CDR3: CASSPTGGSNTGELFF
J: TRBJ2-3; V: TRBV7-9; CDR3: CASSRGGLVTNSDTQYF